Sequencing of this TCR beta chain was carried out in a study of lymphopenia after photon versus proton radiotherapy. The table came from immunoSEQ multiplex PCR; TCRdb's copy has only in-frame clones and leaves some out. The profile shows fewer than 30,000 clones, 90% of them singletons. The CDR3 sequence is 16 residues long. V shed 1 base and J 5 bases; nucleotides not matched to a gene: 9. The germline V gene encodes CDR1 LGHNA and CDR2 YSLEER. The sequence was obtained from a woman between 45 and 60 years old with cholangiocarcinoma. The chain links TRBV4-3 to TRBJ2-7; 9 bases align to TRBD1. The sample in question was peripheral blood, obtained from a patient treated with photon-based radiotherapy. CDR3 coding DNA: TGCGCCAGCAGCCAAGCTCGGGACAGGGCGTTCGACGAGCAGTACTTC. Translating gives CASSQARDRAFDEQYF.